In this sample, the clone carrying this T cell receptor beta chain turned up a few times. The record originates from a study of cytomegalovirus exposure and HLA in healthy donors. PCR was performed using 60 Vbeta and 13 Jbeta primers. Data came from immunoSEQ multiplex PCR; TCRdb stores just in-frame clones and leaves some out. The sample consists of about 150,000 clones, around 77% of them appearing once. This CDR3 has 17 residues. The germline gives CDR1 MGHDK, CDR2 SYGVNS. The V gene end was trimmed by 4 bases and the J gene end by 0 bases; junction bases not matched to a gene: 4. This receptor was identified in a woman aged 40 to 49 in good health and CMV-seropositive. This rearrangement joins TRBV25-1 to TRBJ2-3; 13 bases fit TRBD2. Sequencing was carried out using PBMCs. CDR3: CASSGETSGGSTDTQYF. CDR3 sequence (DNA): TGTGCCAGCAGTGGGGAGACTAGCGGGGGGAGCACAGATACGCAGTATTTT. The full variable domain, in which reference TRBV25-1 and TRBJ2-3 provide the parts outside the CDR3, is EADIYQTPRYLVIGTGKKITLECSQTMGHDKMYWYQQDPGMELHLIHYSYGVNSTEKGDLSSESTVSRIRTEHFPLTLESARPSHTSQYLCASSGETSGGSTDTQYFGPGTRLTVL.